The 22 T cell receptor beta chains listed next were all sequenced from one sample in a study of beta chain features in type 1 diabetes. Expressed TCRB transcripts got sequenced, as all isolated RNA was reverse transcribed. Sequencing was performed with immunoSEQ multiplex PCR; in TCRdb, only in-frame clones are kept and a portion is missing. Of about 340,000 clones detected, less than 9.5% appear once; the ten largest clones hold roughly 0.44%. Sequencing was done on a sample of central memory CD4+ T cells from blood. The receptors were gathered from a woman in her late teens or twenties in good health.

The chain is built from TRBV11-2 and TRBJ2-7; 7 bases align to TRBD1. This CDR3 has 14 residues. J lost 2 bases, V lost 5 bases, and 6 bases had no gene match. Per germline, CDR1 SGHAT and CDR2 FQNNGV. CDR3 sequence: CASSPGTATYEQYF. The CDR3 coding sequence is TGTGCCAGCAGCCCCGGGACAGCCACCTACGAGCAGTACTTC.

This clone occurred a few times. V gene TRBV29-1 combines with J gene TRBJ1-1, with D perhaps TRBD1 (6 bases). Germline V lookup: CDR1 SQVTM, CDR2 ANQGSEA. V was shortened by 6 bases and J by 7 bases, with 15 bases between the two germline ends. The CDR3 sequence is 12 residues long. The CDR3 reads CSVGTGPNEAFF. In DNA, the CDR3 is TGCAGCGTCGGAACAGGGCCCAATGAAGCTTTCTTT.

This clone was seen only a few times. This sequence may be a read error, since a much larger clone differs from it by one base. The genes are TRBV11-2 and TRBJ2-1, with 7 bases fitting TRBD1. V lost 4 bases to trimming and J lost 5 bases; unmatched junction nucleotides: 2. This CDR3 comprises 13 residues. Germline assignment: CDR1 SGHAT and CDR2 FQNNGV. The chain's CDR3 is CASSSGQHNEQFF. As DNA, the CDR3 is TGTGCCAGCAGCTCGGGACAGCACAATGAGCAGTTCTTC.

This clone was detected a few times. A much larger clonotype is one base distant, so this may be a read error. This sequence joins TRBV6-5 and TRBJ2-1; TRBD2 matches at 8 bases. The CDR3 sequence is 15 residues long. Germline loops: CDR1 MNHEY, CDR2 SVGAGI. The V gene end was trimmed by 6 bases and the J gene end by 4 bases; junction bases not matched to a gene: 8. The CDR3 loop reads CASSAGTSGYNEQFF. CDR3 in DNA: TGTGCCAGCAGCGCGGGGACTAGTGGTTACAATGAGCAGTTCTTC.

The chain uses TRBV5-1 and TRBJ2-5; no firm D call. The germline CDR1 and CDR2 sequences are SGHRS and YFSETQ. The V end was cut by 1 base, the J end by 0 bases, with 7 bases between. This CDR3 is built from 14 residues. CDR3 amino acids: CASSLSGHQETQYF. The CDR3 nucleotides are TGCGCCAGCAGCTTGTCAGGTCACCAAGAGACCCAGTACTTC.

This clone was found a few times. The V and J genes are TRBV27 and TRBJ2-2, with D unclear. Germline V gene lookup returns CDR1 MNHEY and CDR2 SMNVEV (reference sequence). There are 13 residues in the CDR3. V was trimmed by 3 bases and J by 4 bases, leaving 6 bases between them. The CDR3 DNA reads TGTGCCAGCAGTTTTTTCGTCACCGGGGAGCTGTTTTTT. Translating gives CASSFFVTGELFF.

This clone showed up just a few times. V gene TRBV13 combines with J gene TRBJ2-1, with D possibly TRBD2 on 6 matching bases. CDR3 length equals 16 residues. The ends were cut back, 5 bases at V and 7 bases at J, with 21 bases in the middle. CDR1 is PRHDT and CDR2 is FYEKMQ in the germline V gene (reference sequence). The CDR3 region has the DNA TGTGCCAGCAGCGAGAGTGGGACTTCGCACCGTAATGAGCAGTTCTTC. Translated: CASSESGTSHRNEQFF.

This chain connects TRBV18 to TRBJ2-2, with a tentative D call TRBD2 (5 bases). The CDR3 loop spans 16 amino acids. Germline V gives CDR1 KGHSH, CDR2 LQKENI. The V gene lost 3 bases and the J gene lost 3 bases, with 14 bases spanning the gap. The CDR3 nucleotides are TGTGCCAGCTCACCGCGCGCTCACGGGGACACCGGGGAGCTGTTTTTT. It yields the protein CASSPRAHGDTGELFF.

The chain employs TRBV6-1 and TRBJ1-5, with D uncertain. V lost 7 bases, J lost 1 base, and 14 bases lay in between. The CDR3 has 15 amino acids. Looked up from germline, CDR1 is MNHNS and CDR2 is SASEGT. The CDR3 coding sequence is TGTGCCAGCAATTCAGGACTCTTCAGCAATCAGCCCCAGCATTTT. Translating it yields CASNSGLFSNQPQHF.

This clone has only a few counts. J is TRBJ2-5 and V is TRBV18, with 8 bases identical to TRBD2. The CDR3 is 16 amino acids. The V segment lost 5 bases and the J segment 4 bases; nucleotides outside the gene matches: 12. CDR1 is KGHSH and CDR2 is LQKENI in the germline V gene. The CDR3 DNA sequence: TGTGCCAGCTCAAAACCGGGACTAGTTGGGGCAGAGACCCAGTACTTC. It yields the protein CASSKPGLVGAETQYF.

The genes are TRBV9 and TRBJ2-1; D may be TRBD1 (5 bases). Looked up from germline, CDR1 is SGDLS and CDR2 is YYNGEE. The CDR3 covers 14 residues. The V end lost 1 base, the J end lost 6 bases, and 11 bases lay between the germline ends. As DNA, the CDR3 is TGTGCCAGCAGCGTACGTCCAGGGTCCAATGAGCAGTTCTTC. The encoded protein is CASSVRPGSNEQFF.

The V and J genes are TRBV9 and TRBJ2-1; the D gene could be TRBD1 or TRBD2 (5 bases each). With 0 bases removed from V and 9 bases from J, the gap between germline ends came to 10 bases. Germline CDR1 SGDLS, CDR2 YYNGEE. This CDR3 contains 13 residues. CDR3 loop: CASSVVGDGEQFF. As DNA, the CDR3 is TGTGCCAGCAGCGTAGTAGGGGACGGTGAGCAGTTCTTC.

This clone was detected many times. Since the CDR3 does not end with the conserved phenylalanine or tryptophan, this likely comes from a read error. The limits of the CDR3 on the DNA are not certain, so only TCRdb's listed CDR3 is given. V gene TRBV7-2 combines with J gene TRBJ1-1. Germline V gene data show CDR1 as SGHTA and CDR2 as FQGNSA. The CDR3 is 13 residues long, counting both termini. The CDR3: CASSSLGRENFFL.

Details on this clone: The identical CDR3 is also encoded by other nucleotide sequences in the sample. The rearrangement uses TRBV5-6 and TRBJ2-2; D unclear. V lost 0 bases, J lost 4 bases, and 7 bases lay in between. There are 14 residues in the CDR3. CDR1 is SGHDT and CDR2 is YYEEEE in the germline V gene. This chain's CDR3 is CASSLGGLTGELFF. The CDR3 DNA follows: TGTGCCAGCAGCTTGGGTGGGCTCACCGGGGAGCTGTTTTTT.

This clone was picked up many times. V is TRBV18 and J is TRBJ2-1; D call uncertain. V was pared by 2 bases and J by 7 bases, with 9 bases between. The CDR3 contains 13 residues. The V gene's germline CDR1 is KGHSH and CDR2 LQKENI. CDR3 DNA sequence: TGTGCCAGCTCACCAATCAAGGGTAATGAGCAGTTCTTC. Translating gives CASSPIKGNEQFF.

This clone came up many times. The chain carries TRBV21-1 and TRBJ2-1; the table's D gene call, TRBD2, was not cross checked with the DNA. TRBV21-1 has pseudogene status. The CDR3 runs to 15 residues. CDR3 in DNA: TGTGCCAGCAGCAAACGGAGCGGGAGGAACGGTGAGCAGTTCTTC. This sequence encodes CASSKRSGRNGEQFF.

This clone showed up just a few times. J is TRBJ1-2 and V is TRBV20-1; D is unresolved. V lost 0 bases and J lost 10, with 9 bases in between. The CDR3 covers 11 residues. Germline V gives CDR1 DFQATT, CDR2 SNEGSKA (reference sequence). Written as DNA, the CDR3 is TGCAGTGCTAGAGAGCAGGTGGCCTACACCTTC. This codes for CSAREQVAYTF.

V is TRBV2 and J is TRBJ1-3; 7 nucleotides agree with TRBD1. V trimming: 8 bases; J trimming: 0 bases; junction bases outside the gene matches: 1. The CDR3 extends over 13 amino acids. CDR1 is SNHLY and CDR2 is FYNNEI in the germline V gene. The CDR3, as DNA: TGTGCCAGCGACAGGGACTCTGGAAACACCATATATTTT. It translates to CASDRDSGNTIYF.

The V gene is TRBV5-4, the J gene TRBJ2-5, with D hard to call. Trimming took 2 bases from V and 1 from J, leaving 12 bases between them. The CDR3 is made up of 15 amino acids. Germline V lookup: CDR1 SGHNT, CDR2 YYREEE (reference sequence). CDR3 in amino acids: CASSFSPQSQETQYF. The CDR3 region has the DNA TGTGCCAGCAGCTTCTCCCCACAGAGCCAAGAGACCCAGTACTTC.

Only a few counts were recorded for this clone. The V and J genes are TRBV27 and TRBJ1-5, with 9 bases aligning to TRBD1. V gave up 6 bases and J gave up 6 bases; unmatched junction bases: 6. Germline assignment: CDR1 MNHEY and CDR2 SMNVEV (reference sequence). The CDR3 runs 14 residues. CDR3 DNA: TGTGCCAGCAGCGGGACAGGGTGGATTCAGCCCCAGCATTTT. Amino acids: CASSGTGWIQPQHF.

This clone was recorded a few times. The chain couples TRBV4-2 to TRBJ2-1, with D possibly being TRBD2 (7 bases). This CDR3 region has 18 residues. V lost 0 bases and J 7 bases, leaving 22 bases between the germline ends. In germline, CDR1 is LGHNA, CDR2 YNFKEQ. In DNA form, the CDR3 reads TGTGCCAGCAGCCAAGAGCGGGGGCCCCCACTTATTGAGAATGAGCAGTTCTTC. Translating it yields CASSQERGPPLIENEQFF.

This clone was seen more than once but under ten times. The chain joins TRBV11-2 to TRBJ2-3; D could derive from TRBD1 or TRBD2 (5 bases each). Germline CDR1 reads SGHAT; CDR2 reads FQNNGV. With 6 bases removed from V and 2 bases from J, the gap between germline ends came to 18 bases. The CDR3 is made up of 16 amino acids. The CDR3 loop reads CASSRTRDRLTDTQYF. The CDR3 DNA reads as TGTGCCAGCAGTCGTACACGGGACCGCCTCACAGATACGCAGTATTTT.